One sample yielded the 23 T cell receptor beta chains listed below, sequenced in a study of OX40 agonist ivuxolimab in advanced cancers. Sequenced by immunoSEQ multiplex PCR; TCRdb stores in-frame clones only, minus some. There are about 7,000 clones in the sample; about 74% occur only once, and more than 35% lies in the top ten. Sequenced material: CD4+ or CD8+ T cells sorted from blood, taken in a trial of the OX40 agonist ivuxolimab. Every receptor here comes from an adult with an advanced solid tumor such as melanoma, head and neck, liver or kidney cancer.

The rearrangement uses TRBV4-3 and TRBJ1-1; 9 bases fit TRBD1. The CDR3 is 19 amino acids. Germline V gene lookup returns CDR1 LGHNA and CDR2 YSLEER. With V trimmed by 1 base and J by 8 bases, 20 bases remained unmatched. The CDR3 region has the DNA TGCGCCAGCAGCCAAGCCTTCATGGGCGGACAGGGGCGTGGGGACGAAGCTTTCTTT. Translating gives CASSQAFMGGQGRGDEAFF.

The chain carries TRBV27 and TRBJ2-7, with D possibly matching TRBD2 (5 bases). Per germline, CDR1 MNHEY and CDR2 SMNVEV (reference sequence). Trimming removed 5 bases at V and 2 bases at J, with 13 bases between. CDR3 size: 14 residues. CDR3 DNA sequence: TGTGCCAGCAGTCCCAGGACTCAAACCTACGAGCAGTACTTC. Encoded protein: CASSPRTQTYEQYF.

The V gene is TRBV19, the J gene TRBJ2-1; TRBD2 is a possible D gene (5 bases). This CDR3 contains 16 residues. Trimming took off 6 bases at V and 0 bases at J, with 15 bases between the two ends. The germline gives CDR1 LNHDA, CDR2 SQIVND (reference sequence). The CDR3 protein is CASSLLALSSYNEQFF. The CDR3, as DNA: TGTGCCAGTAGCCTTCTAGCACTCAGCTCCTACAATGAGCAGTTCTTC. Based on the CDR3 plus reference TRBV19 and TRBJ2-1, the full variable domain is DGGITQSPKYLFRKEGQNVTLSCEQNLNHDAMYWYRQDPGQGLRLIYYSQIVNDFQKGDIAEGYSVSREKKESFPLTVTSAQKNPTAFYLCASSLLALSSYNEQFFGPGTRLTVL.

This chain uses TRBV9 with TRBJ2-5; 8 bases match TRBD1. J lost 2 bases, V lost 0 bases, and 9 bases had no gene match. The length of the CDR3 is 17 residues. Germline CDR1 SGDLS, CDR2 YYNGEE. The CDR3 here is CASSVAQGAMGQETQYF. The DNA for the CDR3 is TGTGCCAGCAGCGTAGCCCAGGGGGCGATGGGGCAAGAGACCCAGTACTTC.

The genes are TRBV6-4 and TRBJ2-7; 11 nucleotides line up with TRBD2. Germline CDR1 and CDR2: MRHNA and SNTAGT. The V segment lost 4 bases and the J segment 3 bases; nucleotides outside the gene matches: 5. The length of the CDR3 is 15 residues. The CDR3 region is CASSGGTSGIYEQYF. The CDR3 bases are TGTGCCAGCAGTGGGGGGACTAGCGGAATCTACGAGCAGTACTTC.

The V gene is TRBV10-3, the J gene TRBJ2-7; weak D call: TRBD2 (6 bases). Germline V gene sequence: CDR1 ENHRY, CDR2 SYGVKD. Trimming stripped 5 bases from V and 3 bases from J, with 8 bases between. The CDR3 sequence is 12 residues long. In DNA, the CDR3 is TGTGCCATCAGTCCCGGGGGCTACGAGCAGTACTTC. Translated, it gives CAISPGGYEQYF.

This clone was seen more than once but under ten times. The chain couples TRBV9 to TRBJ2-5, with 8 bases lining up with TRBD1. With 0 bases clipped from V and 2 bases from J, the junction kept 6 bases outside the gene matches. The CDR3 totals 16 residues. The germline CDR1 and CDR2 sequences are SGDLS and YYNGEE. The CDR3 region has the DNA TGTGCCAGCAGCGTAGATGACAGGGGTGGTCAAGAGACCCAGTACTTC. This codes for CASSVDDRGGQETQYF.

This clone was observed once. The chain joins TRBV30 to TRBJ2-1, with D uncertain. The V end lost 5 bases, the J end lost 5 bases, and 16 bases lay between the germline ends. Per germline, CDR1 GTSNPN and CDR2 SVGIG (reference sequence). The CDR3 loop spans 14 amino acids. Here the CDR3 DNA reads TGTGCCTGGGGAGAAGGTGGGCTAGACAATGAGCAGTTCTTC. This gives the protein CAWGEGGLDNEQFF.

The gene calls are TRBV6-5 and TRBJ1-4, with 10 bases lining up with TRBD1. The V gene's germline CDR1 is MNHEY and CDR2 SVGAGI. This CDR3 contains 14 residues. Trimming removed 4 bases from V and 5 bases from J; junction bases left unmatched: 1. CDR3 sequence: CASSSDRGNEKLFF. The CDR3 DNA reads TGTGCCAGCAGTTCGGACAGGGGGAATGAAAAACTGTTTTTT.

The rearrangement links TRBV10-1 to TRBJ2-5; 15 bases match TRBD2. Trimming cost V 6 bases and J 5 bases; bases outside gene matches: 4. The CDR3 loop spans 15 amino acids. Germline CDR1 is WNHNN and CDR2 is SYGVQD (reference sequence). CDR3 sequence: CASSPGLAGGETQYF. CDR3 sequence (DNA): TGCGCCAGCAGCCCAGGACTAGCGGGAGGGGAGACCCAGTACTTC.

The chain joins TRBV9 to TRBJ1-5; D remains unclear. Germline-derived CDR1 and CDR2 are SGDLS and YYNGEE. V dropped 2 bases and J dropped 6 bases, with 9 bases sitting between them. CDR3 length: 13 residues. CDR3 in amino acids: CASSVGGGQPQHF. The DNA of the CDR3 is TGTGCCAGCAGCGTTGGTGGAGGTCAGCCCCAGCATTTT.

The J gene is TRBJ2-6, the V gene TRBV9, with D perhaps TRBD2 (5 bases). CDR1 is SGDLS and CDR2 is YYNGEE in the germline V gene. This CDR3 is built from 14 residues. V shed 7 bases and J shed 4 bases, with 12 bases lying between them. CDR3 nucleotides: TGTGCCAGCGGGCTAGCTCTCGGGGCCAACGTCCTGACTTTC. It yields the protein CASGLALGANVLTF.

The CDR3, as DNA: TGTGCCAGCAGTGAAGGCGCAGGGTCCTACGAGCAGTACTTC. Its protein is CASSEGAGSYEQYF. The V gene is TRBV6-1, the J gene TRBJ2-7, with D perhaps TRBD1 (5 bases). This CDR3 has 14 residues. With 1 base removed from V and 1 base from J, the gap between germline ends came to 8 bases. Germline V gene sequence: CDR1 MNHNS, CDR2 SASEGT.

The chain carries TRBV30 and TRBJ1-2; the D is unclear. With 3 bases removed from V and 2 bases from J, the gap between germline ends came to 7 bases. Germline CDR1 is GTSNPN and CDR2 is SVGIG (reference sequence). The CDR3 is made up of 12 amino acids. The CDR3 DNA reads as TGTGCCTGGAGCGCACAAAACTATGGCTACACCTTC. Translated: CAWSAQNYGYTF.

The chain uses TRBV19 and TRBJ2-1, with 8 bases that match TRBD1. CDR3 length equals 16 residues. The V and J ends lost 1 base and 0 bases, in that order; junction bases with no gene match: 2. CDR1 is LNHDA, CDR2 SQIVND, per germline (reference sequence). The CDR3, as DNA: TGTGCCAGTAGTATAGCTGGGACAGGCTCCTACAATGAGCAGTTCTTC. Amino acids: CASSIAGTGSYNEQFF.

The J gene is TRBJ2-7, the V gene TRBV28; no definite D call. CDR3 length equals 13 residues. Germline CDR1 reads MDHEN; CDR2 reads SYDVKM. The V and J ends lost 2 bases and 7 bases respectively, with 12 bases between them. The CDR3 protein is CASSLRLLGEQYF. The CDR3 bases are TGTGCCAGCAGTTTACGACTTCTCGGAGAGCAGTACTTC.

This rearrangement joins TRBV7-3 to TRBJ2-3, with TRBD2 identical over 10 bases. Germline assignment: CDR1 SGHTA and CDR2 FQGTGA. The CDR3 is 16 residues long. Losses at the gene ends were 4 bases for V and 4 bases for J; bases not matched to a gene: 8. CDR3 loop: CASSSQREGQADTQYF. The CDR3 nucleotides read TGTGCCAGCAGCTCCCAGCGGGAGGGCCAGGCAGATACGCAGTATTTT. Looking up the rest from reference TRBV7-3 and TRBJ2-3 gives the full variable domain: GAGVSQTPSNKVTEKGKYVELRCDPISGHTALYWYRQSLGQGPEFLIYFQGTGAADDSGLPNDRFFAVRPEGSVSTLKIQRTERGDSAVYLCASSSQREGQADTQYFGPGTRLTVL.

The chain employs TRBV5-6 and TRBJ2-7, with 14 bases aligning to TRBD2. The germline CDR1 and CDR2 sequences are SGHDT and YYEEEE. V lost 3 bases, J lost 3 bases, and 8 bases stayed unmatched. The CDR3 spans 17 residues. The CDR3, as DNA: TGTGCCAGCAGCTCGGGACTAGCGGGAGAACTAGTCTACGAGCAGTACTTC. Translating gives CASSSGLAGELVYEQYF.

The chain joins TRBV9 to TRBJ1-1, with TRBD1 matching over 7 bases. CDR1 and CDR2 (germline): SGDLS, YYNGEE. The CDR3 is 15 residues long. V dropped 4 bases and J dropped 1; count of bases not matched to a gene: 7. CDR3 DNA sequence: TGTGCCAGCAGCCCCAGGGGGAATGCGAACACTGAAGCTTTCTTT. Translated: CASSPRGNANTEAFF.

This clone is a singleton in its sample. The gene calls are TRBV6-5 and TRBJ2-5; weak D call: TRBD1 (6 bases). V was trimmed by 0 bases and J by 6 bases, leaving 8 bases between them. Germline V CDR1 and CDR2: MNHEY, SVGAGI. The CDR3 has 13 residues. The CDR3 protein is CASSYSGHQTQYF. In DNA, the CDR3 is TGTGCCAGCAGTTACTCGGGACACCAGACCCAGTACTTC.

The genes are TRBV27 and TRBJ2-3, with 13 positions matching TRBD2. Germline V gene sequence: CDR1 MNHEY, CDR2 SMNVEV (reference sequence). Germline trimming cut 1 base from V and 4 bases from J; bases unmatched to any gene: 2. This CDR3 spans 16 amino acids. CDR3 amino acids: CASSLWGLAGPDTQYF. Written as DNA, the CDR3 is TGTGCCAGCAGTTTATGGGGACTAGCGGGACCAGATACGCAGTATTTT.

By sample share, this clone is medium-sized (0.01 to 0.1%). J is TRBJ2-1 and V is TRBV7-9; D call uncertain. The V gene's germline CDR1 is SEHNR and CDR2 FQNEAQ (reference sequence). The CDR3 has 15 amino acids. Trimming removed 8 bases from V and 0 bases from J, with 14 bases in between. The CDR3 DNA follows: TGTGCCAGCCAAGGGCTACTGAGCTCCTACAATGAGCAGTTCTTC. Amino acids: CASQGLLSSYNEQFF.

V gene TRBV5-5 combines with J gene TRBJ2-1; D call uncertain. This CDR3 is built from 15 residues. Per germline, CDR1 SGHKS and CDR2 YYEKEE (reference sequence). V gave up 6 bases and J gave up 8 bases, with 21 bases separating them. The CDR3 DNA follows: TGTGCCAGCATTCACTTCGGCCCGGCGGACGATGAGCAGTTCTTC. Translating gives CASIHFGPADDEQFF.